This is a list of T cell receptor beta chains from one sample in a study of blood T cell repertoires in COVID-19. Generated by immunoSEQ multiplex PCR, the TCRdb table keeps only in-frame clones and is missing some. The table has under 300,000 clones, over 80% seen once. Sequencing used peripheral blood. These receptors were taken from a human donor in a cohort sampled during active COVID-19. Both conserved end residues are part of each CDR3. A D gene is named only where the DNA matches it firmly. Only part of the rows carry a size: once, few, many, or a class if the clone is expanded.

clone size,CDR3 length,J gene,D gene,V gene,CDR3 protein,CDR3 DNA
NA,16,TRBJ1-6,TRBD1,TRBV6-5,CASSSRPDRVNSPLHF,TGTGCCAGCAGTTCCCGGCCCGACAGGGTTAATTCACCCCTCCACTTT
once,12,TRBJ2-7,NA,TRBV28,CASSWRVYEQYF,TGTGCCAGCAGTTGGAGGGTCTACGAGCAGTACTTC
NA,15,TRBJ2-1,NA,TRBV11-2,CASSWVLAKYNEQFF,TGTGCCAGCAGCTGGGTACTAGCAAAGTACAATGAGCAGTTCTTC
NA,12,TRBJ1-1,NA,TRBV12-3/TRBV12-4,CASSAGQTEAFF,TGTGCCAGCAGTGCCGGACAGACTGAAGCTTTCTTT
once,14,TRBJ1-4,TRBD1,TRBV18,CASSPQGAEEKLFF,TGTGCCAGCTCACCACAGGGGGCGGAGGAAAAACTGTTTTTT
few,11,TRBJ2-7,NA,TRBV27,CASSANYEQYF,TGTGCCAGCAGTGCTAACTACGAGCAGTACTTC
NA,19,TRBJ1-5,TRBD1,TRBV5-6,CASSWGTEYPAYSNQPQHF,TGTGCCAGCAGCTGGGGGACAGAATATCCCGCATATAGCAATCAGCCCCAGCATTTT
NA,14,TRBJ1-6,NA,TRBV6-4,CASSDNGGTAPLHF,TGTGCCAGCAGTGACAATGGAGGGACGGCACCCCTCCACTTT
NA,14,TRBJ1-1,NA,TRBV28,CASSLPGMNTEAFF,TGTGCCAGCAGTTTACCCGGGATGAACACTGAAGCTTTCTTT
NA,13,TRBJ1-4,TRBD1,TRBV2,CASRPGTGEKLFF,TGTGCCAGCAGGCCTGGGACAGGGGAAAAACTGTTTTTT
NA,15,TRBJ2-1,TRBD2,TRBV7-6,CASSLLAGGGNEQFF,TGTGCCAGCAGCTTATTAGCGGGAGGGGGCAATGAGCAGTTCTTC
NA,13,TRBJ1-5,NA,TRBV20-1,CSASTGGNQPQHF,TGCAGTGCTAGTACGGGGGGCAATCAGCCCCAGCATTTT
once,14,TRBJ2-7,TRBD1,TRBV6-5,CASRENRDRVKQYF,TGTGCCAGCAGAGAGAACCGGGACAGGGTGAAGCAGTACTTC
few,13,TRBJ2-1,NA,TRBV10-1,CASSGQAYNEQFF,TGCGCCAGCAGTGGACAGGCTTACAATGAGCAGTTCTTC
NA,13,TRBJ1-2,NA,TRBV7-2,CASSKVQGDGYTF,TGTGCCAGCAGCAAGGTCCAGGGCGATGGCTACACCTTC
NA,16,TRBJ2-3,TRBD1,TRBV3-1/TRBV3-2,CASSPAAGQGSDTQYF,TGTGCCAGCAGCCCGGCCGCAGGACAGGGGTCAGATACGCAGTATTTT
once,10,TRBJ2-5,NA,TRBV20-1,CSARGRPQYF,TGCAGTGCTAGGGGCAGGCCCCAGTACTTC
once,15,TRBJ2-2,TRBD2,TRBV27,CASSFLPSGTGELFF,TGTGCCAGCAGTTTTCTCCCTAGCGGCACCGGGGAGCTGTTTTTT
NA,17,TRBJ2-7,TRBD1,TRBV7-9,CASSGNTGTGLSYEQYF,TGTGCCAGCAGCGGGAACACCGGGACAGGGCTCTCCTACGAGCAGTACTTC
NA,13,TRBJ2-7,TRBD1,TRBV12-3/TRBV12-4,CASSRTGDYEQYF,TGTGCCAGCAGTCGGACAGGGGACTACGAGCAGTACTTC
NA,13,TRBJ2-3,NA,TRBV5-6,CASSLVAADTQYF,TGTGCCAGCAGCTTGGTCGCGGCAGATACGCAGTATTTT
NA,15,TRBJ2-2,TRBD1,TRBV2,CASRQGARWTGELFF,TGTGCCAGCAGACAGGGGGCGCGATGGACCGGGGAGCTGTTTTTT
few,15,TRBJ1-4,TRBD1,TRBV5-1,CASSLETGGGEKLFF,TGCGCCAGCAGCTTGGAGACAGGGGGAGGAGAAAAACTGTTTTTT
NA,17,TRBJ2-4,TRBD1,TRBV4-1,CASSLGGQALAKNIQYF,TGCGCCAGCAGCCTCGGAGGACAGGCCCTAGCCAAAAACATTCAGTACTTC
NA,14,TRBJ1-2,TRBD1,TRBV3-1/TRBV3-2,CASSQDQGAGGYTF,TGTGCCAGCAGCCAAGATCAGGGGGCAGGCGGCTACACCTTC
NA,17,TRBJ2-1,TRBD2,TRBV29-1,CSATGERGGRANNEQFF,TGCAGCGCAACAGGGGAAAGAGGCGGGAGGGCAAACAATGAGCAGTTCTTC
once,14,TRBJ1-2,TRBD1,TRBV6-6,CASIIQGANYGYTF,TGTGCCAGCATTATACAGGGGGCTAACTATGGCTACACCTTC
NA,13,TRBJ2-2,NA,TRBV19,CASSIKGGGELFF,TGTGCCAGTAGTATAAAAGGGGGAGGGGAGCTGTTTTTT